The 8 T cell receptor beta chains below come from one sample, sequenced in a study of response to subunit inactivated influenza vaccine. TCRdb analysed the RT-PCR reads with MiXCR anew, one entry per CDR3 protein. The sample has about 780,000 distinct CDR3 sequences; less than 20% are singletons. Sequenced material: PBMCs from blood, taken 4 to 6 days after vaccination. The receptor source for this set is a man in his forties or fifties who received an inactivated influenza vaccine.

The chain links TRBV2 to TRBJ2-7; D perhaps matches TRBD2 (5 bases). The V and J ends lost 4 bases and 2 bases respectively, with 12 bases between them. CDR1 is SNHLY, CDR2 FYNNEI, per germline. CDR3 length equals 14 residues. Here the CDR3 reads CASSVGRGPYEQYF. CDR3 DNA: TGTGCCAGCAGTGTGGGCCGGGGTCCCTACGAGCAGTACTTC.

V gene TRBV10-2 combines with J gene TRBJ1-5, with D maybe TRBD1 (5 bases). CDR3 length: 14 amino acids. Germline V gives CDR1 WSHSY, CDR2 SAAADI. Trimming removed 6 bases at V and 7 bases at J, with 16 bases between. As DNA, the CDR3 is TGCGCCAGCAGCTCGGTGGGGGGGGGGCAGCCCCAGCATTTT. This codes for CASSSVGGGQPQHF.

This clonotype showed up just a few times. The rearrangement links TRBV11-2 to TRBJ2-7; D unclear. Per the germline V gene, CDR1 is SGHAT and CDR2 is FQNNGV. The CDR3 has 12 residues. V lost 8 bases and J lost 2, with 10 bases in between. The CDR3 bases are TGTGCCAGCGGGCCCTGGGCCTACGAGCAGTACTTC. Residues: CASGPWAYEQYF. Together with reference TRBV11-2 and TRBJ2-7, the CDR3 gives the full variable domain: EAGVAQSPRYKIIEKRQSVAFWCNPISGHATLYWYQQILGQGPKLLIQFQNNGVVDDSQLPKDRFSAERLKGVDSTLKIQPAKLEDSAVYLCASGPWAYEQYFGPGTRLTVT.

In this sample, this clonotype turned up a few times. The J gene is TRBJ1-1, the V gene TRBV4-1; D is perhaps TRBD1 (6 bases). V lost 6 bases, J lost 4 bases, and 15 bases lay in between. The CDR3 contains 14 residues. Germline V gene data show CDR1 as MGHRA and CDR2 as YSYEKL. DNA for the CDR3: TGCGCCAGCAGTCGGGGGGCGTTGGGCACTGAAGCTTTCTTT. This gives the protein CASSRGALGTEAFF.

The rearrangement joins TRBV12-3 or TRBV12-4 to TRBJ1-1; D unclear. The V and J ends lost 4 bases and 10 bases respectively, with 13 bases between them. This CDR3 has 12 residues. CDR3 in DNA: TGTGCCAGCAGTTACAATCGTGCCCCAGCTTTCTTT. Its translation: CASSYNRAPAFF.

In this sample, this clonotype turned up a few times. The rearrangement links TRBV6-2 or TRBV6-3 to TRBJ1-6; TRBD1 might be the D (5 bases). Germline V lookup: CDR1 MNHEY, CDR2 SVGEGT. Trimming pared 2 bases from V and 15 bases from J, leaving 11 bases between. This CDR3 has 12 residues. The CDR3 DNA reads as TGTGCCAGCAGTTACCTTTGGGACCACCTCCACTTT. It yields the protein CASSYLWDHLHF.

The V and J genes are TRBV20-1 and TRBJ2-7; 7 positions match TRBD2. The J segment lost 6 bases and the V segment lost 2 bases, leaving 10 bases of the junction unmatched. This CDR3 is built from 14 residues. Germline CDR1 and CDR2: DFQATT and SNEGSKA (reference sequence). DNA of the CDR3: TGCAGTGCTAGACAACCGGGACTACCCTCCGAGCAGTACTTC. This codes for CSARQPGLPSEQYF.

This clonotype was seen many times. The chain links TRBV4-2 to TRBJ2-2, with TRBD1 identical over 9 bases. Trimming at V came to 2 bases and at J to 7 bases, leaving 14 bases not matched to a gene. The CDR3 is 18 residues long. Per germline, CDR1 LGHNA and CDR2 YNFKEQ. The CDR3 DNA reads TGTGCCAGCAGCCAAACGTTCCCCGGGACAGGGTGGATCGGGGAGCTGTTTTTT. It translates to CASSQTFPGTGWIGELFF.